This T cell receptor beta chain was identified in a study of T cells in Graves' hyperthyroidism and ophthalmopathy. TCR beta CDR3 region amplification was performed from RNA transcripts. When the TCR CDR3 underwent first-round RT-PCR, the HTBI primer set was used. Using its own MiXCR run on the multiplex PCR reads, TCRdb lists one record per CDR3 protein. The data hold approximately 370,000 distinct CDR3 sequences, with about 18% observed a single time. Clinical symptoms, serum thyroxine, TRAb, thyroid ultrasound and orbital computed tomography established diagnosis. Per the germline V gene, CDR1 is SQVTM and CDR2 is ANQGSEA. With 4 bases removed from V and 0 bases from J, the gap between germline ends came to 18 bases. The CDR3 runs to 16 residues.

This clonotype was obtained from a woman aged 30 to 39 with Graves' hyperthyroidism that later progressed to Graves' ophthalmopathy. V is TRBV29-1 and J is TRBJ2-5, with D possibly matching TRBD2 (5 bases). Sequencing used blood. CDR3 sequence (DNA): TGCAGCGTTGCTGGACGACAAGCGGCGGACCAAGAGACCCAGTACTTC. This encodes CSVAGRQAADQETQYF.